The 21 T cell receptor beta chains below all came from one sample that was sequenced in a study of blood T cell repertoires in COVID-19. Libraries were prepared by immunoSEQ multiplex PCR; TCRdb keeps only in-frame clonotypes and omits some of them. This table has over 150,000 clones, 60% to 85% appearing once. The sample taken for sequencing was peripheral blood. Receptors were obtained from a man aged 60-69 years with acute or convalescent COVID-19.

The chain combines TRBV20-1 with TRBJ2-1; TRBD2 is a possible D gene (6 bases). Germline loops: CDR1 DFQATT, CDR2 SNEGSKA (reference sequence). The CDR3 consists of 16 residues. V lost 3 bases and J 3 bases, leaving 18 bases between the germline ends. The DNA of the CDR3 is TGCAGTGCTAGTGAGAGGGGACTTGCAGTCTACAATGAGCAGTTCTTC. Protein product: CSASERGLAVYNEQFF.

This chain links TRBV9 with TRBJ2-1; a possible D gene is TRBD1 (6 bases). CDR1 is SGDLS and CDR2 is YYNGEE in the germline V gene. Deletions cut 3 bases from V and 3 bases from J, with 13 bases between. The CDR3 sequence is 15 residues long. CDR3: CASSAGQSNYNEQFF. The CDR3 nucleotides read TGTGCCAGCAGCGCCGGACAGAGTAACTACAATGAGCAGTTCTTC. The full variable domain, with the rest looked up from reference TRBV9 and TRBJ2-1, is DSGVTQTPKHLITATGQRVTLRCSPRSGDLSVYWYQQSLDQGLQFLIQYYNGEERAKGNILERFSAQQFPDLHSELNLSSLELGDSALYFCASSAGQSNYNEQFFGPGTRLTVL.

The CDR3 reads CASSRLGQGNYGYTF. The CDR3 DNA sequence: TGTGCCAGCAGCCGCTTGGGGCAGGGGAACTATGGCTACACCTTC. This chain connects TRBV3-1 (or the pseudogene TRBV3-2) to TRBJ1-2; weak D call: TRBD1 (6 bases). V was trimmed by 4 bases and J by 2 bases, leaving 14 bases between them. Germline values: CDR1 LGHDT, CDR2 YNNKEL (reference sequence). This CDR3 is built from 15 residues.

The V call is TRBV29-1, the J call TRBJ1-1; D is ambiguous. The CDR3 is 10 residues long. Germline CDR1 SQVTM, CDR2 ANQGSEA. V was cut by 6 bases and J by 1 base, with 3 bases left in between. CDR3 amino acids: CSVANTEAFF. CDR3 coding DNA: TGCAGCGTAGCGAACACTGAAGCTTTCTTT.

This sequence joins TRBV24-1 and TRBJ1-2; TRBD1 agrees at 7 bases. Germline trimming cut 3 bases from V and 4 bases from J; bases unmatched to any gene: 10. CDR3 length: 16 amino acids. The V gene's germline CDR1 is KGHDR and CDR2 SFDVKD. The CDR3 region has the DNA TGTGCCACCAGTGATCTCCGGACAGGCTCCGGCTATGGCTACACCTTC. Translating gives CATSDLRTGSGYGYTF.

V gene TRBV6-1 combines with J gene TRBJ1-3; D call uncertain. Trimming took 3 bases from V and 0 from J, leaving 6 bases between them. From germline, CDR1 is MNHNS and CDR2 SASEGT. This CDR3 comprises 14 residues. CDR3 DNA sequence: TGTGCCAGCAGTGATTCTCTCTCTGGAAACACCATATATTTT. It is translated as CASSDSLSGNTIYF.

The V call is TRBV27, the J call TRBJ2-2, with 10 bases aligning to TRBD1. Germline CDR1 and CDR2: MNHEY and SMNVEV (reference sequence). V trimming: 6 bases; J trimming: 7 bases; junction bases outside the gene matches: 14. This CDR3 has 17 amino acids. The CDR3 spells CASRTAGGQGRNGELFF. The CDR3 DNA sequence: TGTGCCAGCAGGACCGCCGGGGGACAGGGGAGGAACGGGGAGCTGTTTTTT.

This clone was observed a single time. J is TRBJ2-5 and V is TRBV9; D is undetermined. Germline assignment: CDR1 SGDLS and CDR2 YYNGEE. This CDR3 comprises 14 residues. V lost 4 bases, J lost 5 bases, and 15 bases lay in between. The CDR3 loop reads CASSPSTNAETQYF. Here the CDR3 DNA reads TGTGCCAGCAGCCCCTCGACAAACGCGGAGACCCAGTACTTC. Combining the CDR3 with reference TRBV9 and TRBJ2-5 gives the whole variable domain DSGVTQTPKHLITATGQRVTLRCSPRSGDLSVYWYQQSLDQGLQFLIQYYNGEERAKGNILERFSAQQFPDLHSELNLSSLELGDSALYFCASSPSTNAETQYFGPGTRLLVL.

The V and J genes are TRBV19 and TRBJ2-5, with D tentatively TRBD2 (7 bases). Germline V gene data show CDR1 as LNHDA and CDR2 as SQIVND (reference sequence). Trimming cost V 6 bases and J 1 base, with 12 bases left between them. The CDR3 spans 14 residues. CDR3 residues: CASRGGLLQETQYF. In nucleotides, the CDR3 is TGTGCCAGTAGGGGGGGGCTCCTCCAAGAGACCCAGTACTTC.

V gene TRBV7-8 combines with J gene TRBJ1-1, with D unresolved. The germline V gene encodes CDR1 SGHVS and CDR2 FQNEAQ. The CDR3 has 16 residues. The V and J ends lost 7 bases and 1 base respectively, with 19 bases between them. Here the CDR3 DNA reads TGTGCCAGCACCCAGACGACTTGGTTTGAGAACACTGAAGCTTTCTTT. Translating gives CASTQTTWFENTEAFF.

This clone was detected only once. The chain recombines TRBV5-4 with TRBJ1-1; 8 nucleotides agree with TRBD1. The trim removed 0 bases at V and 0 bases at J, leaving 4 bases unmatched. The CDR3 extends over 16 amino acids. Germline V gene data show CDR1 as SGHNT and CDR2 as YYREEE (reference sequence). CDR3 protein: CASSLGQGRLNTEAFF. In DNA, the CDR3 is TGTGCCAGCAGCTTGGGACAGGGGCGTTTGAACACTGAAGCTTTCTTT.

This chain links TRBV30 with TRBJ2-6; no definite D call. Looked up from germline, CDR1 is GTSNPN and CDR2 is SVGIG (reference sequence). The CDR3 consists of 13 residues. V was trimmed by 4 bases and J by 3 bases, leaving 7 bases between them. The CDR3 region has the DNA TGTGCCTGGAATGGGCGTGGGGCCAACGTCCTGACTTTC. It translates to CAWNGRGANVLTF.

This clone came up a few times. The chain recombines TRBV7-9 with TRBJ1-1; tentatively, D is TRBD1 (5 bases). Germline lookup yields CDR1 SEHNR and CDR2 FQNEAQ (reference sequence). Trimming stripped 5 bases from V and 1 base from J, with 8 bases between. CDR3 size: 13 residues. CDR3 sequence reads: CASSIQENTEAFF. The CDR3 DNA reads as TGTGCCAGCAGCATACAGGAGAACACTGAAGCTTTCTTT.

This clone turned up a few times. V usage is TRBV4-3 and J usage is TRBJ2-2; tentatively, D is TRBD2 (6 bases). Germline V gene data show CDR1 as LGHNA and CDR2 as YSLEER. V gave up 0 bases and J gave up 5 bases, with 13 bases separating them. This CDR3 is built from 16 residues. The CDR3 region is CASSQDSGRRTGELFF. In DNA, the CDR3 is TGCGCCAGCAGCCAAGATAGCGGCAGGAGGACCGGGGAGCTGTTTTTT.

V gene TRBV19 combines with J gene TRBJ2-2, with a tentative D call TRBD2 (5 bases). Trimming took 7 bases from V and 0 from J, leaving 12 bases between them. Germline lookup yields CDR1 LNHDA and CDR2 SQIVND (reference sequence). The CDR3 extends over 15 amino acids. The CDR3 loop reads CASKFSGTNTGELFF. The CDR3 DNA sequence: TGTGCCAGTAAGTTTTCCGGGACGAACACCGGGGAGCTGTTTTTT.

This chain joins TRBV13 and TRBJ1-2, with TRBD1 matching over 7 bases. Germline values: CDR1 PRHDT, CDR2 FYEKMQ (reference sequence). The ends lost 4 bases at V and 8 bases at J; junction bases unmatched: 10. The CDR3 has 14 residues. The CDR3 here is CASSSARGGGGYTF. CDR3 coding DNA: TGTGCCAGCAGCTCGGCTCGAGGGGGCGGCGGCTACACCTTC.

The chain links TRBV24-1 to TRBJ2-3; D possibly corresponds to TRBD2 (6 bases). Germline V gives CDR1 KGHDR, CDR2 SFDVKD. The CDR3 loop spans 19 amino acids. V shed 1 base and J shed 8 bases, with 27 bases lying between them. In DNA form, the CDR3 reads TGTGCCACCAGTGATTTAGGGACTCCCCAGTCCGTTTTGGGTGTTACGCAGTATTTT. Translated, it gives CATSDLGTPQSVLGVTQYF.

The chain joins TRBV19 to TRBJ2-3; 8 bases match TRBD2. This CDR3 is built from 15 residues. The trim removed 4 bases at V and 0 bases at J, leaving 3 bases unmatched. Germline V lookup: CDR1 LNHDA, CDR2 SQIVND (reference sequence). The CDR3: CASSKLAGSTDTQYF. The CDR3 coding sequence is TGTGCCAGTAGTAAGTTAGCGGGGAGCACAGATACGCAGTATTTT. Full variable domain (outside the CDR3, taken from reference TRBV19 and TRBJ2-3): DGGITQSPKYLFRKEGQNVTLSCEQNLNHDAMYWYRQDPGQGLRLIYYSQIVNDFQKGDIAEGYSVSREKKESFPLTVTSAQKNPTAFYLCASSKLAGSTDTQYFGPGTRLTVL.

The V gene is TRBV4-1, the J gene TRBJ1-3; possible D gene TRBD1, 5 bases. CDR3 length: 17 residues. Germline loops: CDR1 MGHRA, CDR2 YSYEKL. Deletions cut 3 bases from V and 0 bases from J, with 15 bases between. The CDR3 DNA reads as TGCGCCAGCAGCCAGAGACTTGGACAAATCTCTGGAAACACCATATATTTT. It codes for CASSQRLGQISGNTIYF.

In DNA form, the CDR3 reads TGTGCCAGCAGTTTCGAGGGCACTGAAGCTTTCTTT. It yields the protein CASSFEGTEAFF. The V call is TRBV12-3 or TRBV12-4, the J call TRBJ1-1; no definite D call. Trimming took off 3 bases at V and 4 bases at J, with 6 bases between the two ends. This CDR3 contains 12 residues.

This chain uses TRBV19 with TRBJ2-7, with D perhaps TRBD1 (7 bases). The V end lost 3 bases, the J end lost 5 bases, and 14 bases lay between the germline ends. Germline V gene data show CDR1 as LNHDA and CDR2 as SQIVND (reference sequence). CDR3 length: 14 amino acids. The CDR3 DNA reads as TGTGCCAGTAGTATTCAGGGGGGCTTAAACGAGCAGTACTTC. This gives the protein CASSIQGGLNEQYF.